Sequencing of this T cell receptor (beta chain) was carried out in a study of a mutant IDH1 vaccine in newly diagnosed glioma. Sequenced by immunoSEQ multiplex PCR; TCRdb stores in-frame clones only, minus some. Of over 30,000 clones listed, about 87% are singletons. Of note for this clone: The antigen remains unidentified.

CDR3 size: 16 residues. Germline CDR1 and CDR2: MGHRA and YSYEKL. The V end lost 1 base, the J end lost 0 bases, and 10 bases lay between the germline ends. Time point denoted: week 47, end of study. In every dose of vaccine, 300 ug of mutant IDH1 20-mer peptide was given alongside topical imiquimod. The V gene is TRBV4-1, the J gene TRBJ1-5, with TRBD1 as a possible D gene (6 bases). The sequencing used PBMCs, collected from a glioma patient whose treatment included an IDH1 peptide vaccine. This receptor was taken from a young woman with glioma. CDR3 residues: CASSQGTAYSNQPQHF. Here the CDR3 DNA reads TGCGCCAGCAGCCAAGGGACAGCTTATAGCAATCAGCCCCAGCATTTT.